This T cell receptor (beta chain) was identified during a study of T cells in Graves' hyperthyroidism and ophthalmopathy. It was RNA transcripts that yielded the amplified TCR beta CDR3 regions. A set of HTBI primers served as the primers for a first-round RT-PCR of the TCR CDR3. MiXCR, run by TCRdb on the multiplex PCR reads, gives a single entry per CDR3 protein. The table includes under 400,000 distinct CDR3 sequences, approximately 22% detected once. Graves' hyperthyroidism was deemed stable absent ophthalmopathy progression within 18 months. Patients were excluded for uncontrolled infection, other autoimmune disease, pregnancy or lactation. CDR3 size: 17 residues. Trimming took 3 bases from V and 6 from J, leaving 21 bases between them. The germline V gene has CDR1 ENHRY and CDR2 SYGVKD. This clonotype appeared many times.

This sequence was found in a woman aged 45-65 years with Graves' hyperthyroidism. The V gene is TRBV10-3, the J gene TRBJ2-1; D could derive from TRBD1 or TRBD2 (5 bases each). Source material: blood. CDR3 loop: CAISDSHPGRNSNEQFF. CDR3 nucleotide sequence: TGTGCCATCAGTGACTCCCATCCGGGACGCAACTCCAATGAGCAGTTCTTC.